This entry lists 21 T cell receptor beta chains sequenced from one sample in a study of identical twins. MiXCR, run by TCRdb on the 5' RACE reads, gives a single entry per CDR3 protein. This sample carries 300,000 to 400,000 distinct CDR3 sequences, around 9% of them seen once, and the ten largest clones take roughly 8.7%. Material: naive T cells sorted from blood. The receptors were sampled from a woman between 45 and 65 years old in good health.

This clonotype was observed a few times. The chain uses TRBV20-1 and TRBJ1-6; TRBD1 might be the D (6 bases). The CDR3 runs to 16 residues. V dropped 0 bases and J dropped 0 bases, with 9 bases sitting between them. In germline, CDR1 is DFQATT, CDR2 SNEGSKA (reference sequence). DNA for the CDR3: TGCAGTGCTAGAGACCTACAGGGCTCCTATAATTCACCCCTCCACTTT. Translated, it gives CSARDLQGSYNSPLHF.

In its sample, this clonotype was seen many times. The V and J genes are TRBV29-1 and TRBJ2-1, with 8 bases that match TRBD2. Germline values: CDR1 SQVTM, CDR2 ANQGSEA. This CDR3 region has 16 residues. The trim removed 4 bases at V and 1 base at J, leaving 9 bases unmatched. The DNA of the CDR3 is TGCAGCGTTGGAAGGATAGCGGGAAGGTCCTACAATGAGCAGTTCTTC. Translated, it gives CSVGRIAGRSYNEQFF.

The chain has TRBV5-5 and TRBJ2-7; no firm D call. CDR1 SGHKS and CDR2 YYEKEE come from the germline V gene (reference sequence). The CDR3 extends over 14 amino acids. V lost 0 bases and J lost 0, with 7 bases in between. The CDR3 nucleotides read TGTGCCAGCAGCTTGGGCCATACCTCCTACGAGCAGTACGTC. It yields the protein CASSLGHTSYEQYV.

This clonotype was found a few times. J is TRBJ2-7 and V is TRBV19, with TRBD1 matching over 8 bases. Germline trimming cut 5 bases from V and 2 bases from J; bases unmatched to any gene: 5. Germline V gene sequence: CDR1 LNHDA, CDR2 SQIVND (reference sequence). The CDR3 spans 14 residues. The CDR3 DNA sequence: TGTGCCAGTAGTGCGGACAGGGCTACCTACGAGCAGTACGTC. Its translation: CASSADRATYEQYV.

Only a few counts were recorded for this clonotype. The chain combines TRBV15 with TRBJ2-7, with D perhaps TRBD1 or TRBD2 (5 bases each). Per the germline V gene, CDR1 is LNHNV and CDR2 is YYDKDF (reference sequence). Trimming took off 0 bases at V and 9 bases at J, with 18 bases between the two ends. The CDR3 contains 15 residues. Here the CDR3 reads CATSREIRDPVVQYF. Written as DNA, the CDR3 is TGTGCCACCAGCAGAGAGATACGGGACCCCGTCGTGCAGTACTTC.

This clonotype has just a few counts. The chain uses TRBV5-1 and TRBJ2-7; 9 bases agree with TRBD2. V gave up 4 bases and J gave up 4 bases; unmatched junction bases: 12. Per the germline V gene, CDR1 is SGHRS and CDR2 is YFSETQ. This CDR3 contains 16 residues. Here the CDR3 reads CASSSQREAGGYEQYF. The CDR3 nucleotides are TGCGCCAGCAGCAGCCAGCGGGAGGCTGGGGGATACGAGCAGTACTTC.

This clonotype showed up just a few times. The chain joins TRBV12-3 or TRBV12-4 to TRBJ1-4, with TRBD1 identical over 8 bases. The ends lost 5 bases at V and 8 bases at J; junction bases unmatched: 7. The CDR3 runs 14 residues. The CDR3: CASSRDRFNEKLFF. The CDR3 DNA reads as TGTGCCAGCAGTAGGGACAGGTTTAACGAAAAACTGTTTTTT.

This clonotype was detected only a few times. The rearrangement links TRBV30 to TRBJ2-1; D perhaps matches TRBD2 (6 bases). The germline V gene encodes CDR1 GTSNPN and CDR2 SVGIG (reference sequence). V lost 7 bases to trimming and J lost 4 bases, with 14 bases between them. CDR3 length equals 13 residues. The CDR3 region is CAFRDLLYNEQFF. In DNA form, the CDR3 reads TGTGCCTTCCGGGACTTACTTTACAATGAGCAGTTCTTC.

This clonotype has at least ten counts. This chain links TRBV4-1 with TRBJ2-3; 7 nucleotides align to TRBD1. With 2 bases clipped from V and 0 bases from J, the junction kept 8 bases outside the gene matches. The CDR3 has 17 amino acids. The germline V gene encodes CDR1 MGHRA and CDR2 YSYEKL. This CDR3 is CASSQPPTGISTDTQYF. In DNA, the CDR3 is TGCGCCAGCAGCCAACCCCCGACAGGGATTAGCACAGATACGCAGTATTTT.

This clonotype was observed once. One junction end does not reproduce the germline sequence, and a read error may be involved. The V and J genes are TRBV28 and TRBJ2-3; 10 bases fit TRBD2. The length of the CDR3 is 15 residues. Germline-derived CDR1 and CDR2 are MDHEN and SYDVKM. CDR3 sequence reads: CASSLSGRGTDAQYF. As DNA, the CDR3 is TGTGCCAGCAGCTTAAGCGGGAGGGGCACAGATGCGCAGTATTTT.

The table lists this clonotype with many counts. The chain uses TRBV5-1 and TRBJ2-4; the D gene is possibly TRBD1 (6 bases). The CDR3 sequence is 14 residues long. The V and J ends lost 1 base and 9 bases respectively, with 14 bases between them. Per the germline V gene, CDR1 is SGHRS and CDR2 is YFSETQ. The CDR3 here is CASSLRQVNSIQYF. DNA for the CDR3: TGCGCCAGCAGCTTGCGACAGGTGAATAGCATTCAGTACTTC. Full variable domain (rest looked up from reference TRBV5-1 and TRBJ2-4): KAGVTQTPRYLIKTRGQQVTLSCSPISGHRSVSWYQQTPGQGLQFLFEYFSETQRNKGNFPGRFSGRQFSNSRSEMNVSTLELGDSALYLCASSLRQVNSIQYFGAGTRLSVL.

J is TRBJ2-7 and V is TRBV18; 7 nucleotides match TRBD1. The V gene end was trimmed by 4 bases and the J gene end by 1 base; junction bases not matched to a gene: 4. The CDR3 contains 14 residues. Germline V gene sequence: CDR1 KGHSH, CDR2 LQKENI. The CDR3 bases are TGTGCCAGCTCACGAGACAGGGCTTCCTACGAGCAGTACGTC. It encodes CASSRDRASYEQYV.

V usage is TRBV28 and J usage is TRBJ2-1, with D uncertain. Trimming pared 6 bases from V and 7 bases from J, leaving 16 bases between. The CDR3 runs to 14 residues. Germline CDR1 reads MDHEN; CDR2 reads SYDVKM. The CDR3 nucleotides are TGTGCCAGCAGCCCCATACACCTCGGGAATGAGCAGTTCTTC. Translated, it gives CASSPIHLGNEQFF. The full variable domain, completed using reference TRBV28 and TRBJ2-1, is DVKVTQSSRYLVKRTGEKVFLECVQDMDHENMFWYRQDPGLGLRLIYFSYDVKMKEKGDIPEGYSVSREKKERFSLILESASTNQTSMYLCASSPIHLGNEQFFGPGTRLTVL.

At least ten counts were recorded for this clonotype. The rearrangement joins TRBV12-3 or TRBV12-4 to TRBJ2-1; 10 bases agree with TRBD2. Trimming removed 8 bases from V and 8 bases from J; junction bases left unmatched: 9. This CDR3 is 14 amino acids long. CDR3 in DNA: TGTGCCAGCCGTAGCGGGAGGCTAACCGATGAGCAGTTCTTC. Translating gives CASRSGRLTDEQFF.

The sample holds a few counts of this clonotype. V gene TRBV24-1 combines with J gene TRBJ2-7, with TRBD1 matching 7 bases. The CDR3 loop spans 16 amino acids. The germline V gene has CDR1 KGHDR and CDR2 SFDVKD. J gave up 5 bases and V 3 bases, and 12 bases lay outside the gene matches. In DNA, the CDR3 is TGTGCCACCAGTGATACCCAAAGGGACAGAGTCCACGAGCAGTACTTC. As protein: CATSDTQRDRVHEQYF.

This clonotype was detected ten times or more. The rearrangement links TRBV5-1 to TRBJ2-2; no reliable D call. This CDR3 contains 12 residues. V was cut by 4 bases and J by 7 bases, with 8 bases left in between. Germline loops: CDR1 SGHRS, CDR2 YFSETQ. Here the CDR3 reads CASSHLGGELFF. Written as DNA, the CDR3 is TGCGCCAGCAGCCACCTCGGCGGGGAGCTGTTTTTT.

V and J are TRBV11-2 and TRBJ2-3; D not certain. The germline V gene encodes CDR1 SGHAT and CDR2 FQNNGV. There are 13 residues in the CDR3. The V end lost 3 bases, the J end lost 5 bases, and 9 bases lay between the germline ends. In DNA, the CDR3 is TGTGCCAGCAGCTTGGTCTTGGGAGATACGCAGTATTTT. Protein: CASSLVLGDTQYF.

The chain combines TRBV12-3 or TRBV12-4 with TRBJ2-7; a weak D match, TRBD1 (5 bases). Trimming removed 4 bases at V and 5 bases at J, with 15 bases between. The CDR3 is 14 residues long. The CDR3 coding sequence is TGTGCCAGCAGTTCCCCTCTAGACAGCCACGAGCAGTACTTC. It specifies CASSSPLDSHEQYF.

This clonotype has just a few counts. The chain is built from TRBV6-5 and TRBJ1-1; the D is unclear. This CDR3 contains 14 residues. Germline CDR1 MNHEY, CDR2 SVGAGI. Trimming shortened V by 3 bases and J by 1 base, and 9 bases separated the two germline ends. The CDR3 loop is CASSYVGENTEAFF. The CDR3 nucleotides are TGTGCCAGCAGTTATGTAGGAGAGAACACTGAAGCTTTCTTT.

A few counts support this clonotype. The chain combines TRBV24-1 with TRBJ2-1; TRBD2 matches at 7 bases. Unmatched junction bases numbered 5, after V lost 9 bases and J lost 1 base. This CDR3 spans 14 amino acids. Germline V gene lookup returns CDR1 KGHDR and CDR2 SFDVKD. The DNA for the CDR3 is TGTGCCACCCAGCGGGGCGGGTCCTACAATGAGCAGTTCTTC. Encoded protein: CATQRGGSYNEQFF.

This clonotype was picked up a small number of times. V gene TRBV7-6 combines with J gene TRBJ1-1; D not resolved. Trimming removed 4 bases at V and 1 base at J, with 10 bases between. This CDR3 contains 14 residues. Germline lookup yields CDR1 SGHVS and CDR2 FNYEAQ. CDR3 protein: CASSSTIANTEAFF. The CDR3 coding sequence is TGTGCCAGCAGCTCCACGATCGCGAACACTGAAGCTTTCTTT.